Below are 23 T cell receptor beta chains sequenced from a single sample in a study of T cells in Graves' hyperthyroidism and ophthalmopathy. Researchers amplified the TCR beta CDR3 regions from RNA transcripts. RT-PCR in the first round (using the HTBI primer set) targeted the TCR CDR3. In TCRdb, the multiplex PCR reads were re-called with MiXCR into one record per CDR3 protein. The sample carries more than 550,000 distinct CDR3 sequences, 15% to 20% recorded once. Sample: blood. The source is a man aged 50-59 years with Graves' hyperthyroidism.

V and J are TRBV19 and TRBJ2-1, with D possibly matching TRBD2 (6 bases). The V end was cut by 3 bases, the J end by 5 bases, with 14 bases between. CDR1 LNHDA and CDR2 SQIVND come from the germline V gene (reference sequence). This CDR3 spans 15 amino acids. The CDR3 DNA sequence: TGTGCCAGTAGTATCCCAAGACTAGGGGACAATGAGCAGTTCTTC. This codes for CASSIPRLGDNEQFF.

This clonotype was picked up a small number of times. The V gene is TRBV20-1, the J gene TRBJ2-1; 12 nucleotides agree with TRBD2. The CDR3 contains 14 residues. The V and J ends lost 6 bases and 10 bases, in that order; junction bases with no gene match: 10. In germline, CDR1 is DFQATT, CDR2 SNEGSKA (reference sequence). The CDR3 is CSAPTSGGGPEQFF. Here the CDR3 DNA reads TGCAGTGCCCCGACTAGCGGGGGTGGTCCGGAGCAGTTCTTC.

This clonotype came up a few times. This rearrangement joins TRBV10-3 to TRBJ2-1; TRBD2 matches 9 bases. The CDR3 is 16 residues long. The J segment lost 8 bases and the V segment lost 3 bases, leaving 11 bases of the junction unmatched. Germline CDR1 and CDR2: ENHRY and SYGVKD. The CDR3 DNA reads TGTGCCATCAGTGATCGTAGCGGGAGCCTCCCCCATGAGCAGTTCTTC. Translated: CAISDRSGSLPHEQFF.

The J gene is TRBJ2-1, the V gene TRBV5-1; TRBD2 agrees at 8 bases. The V and J ends lost 9 bases and 0 bases, in that order; junction bases with no gene match: 14. There are 17 residues in the CDR3. CDR1 and CDR2 from the germline V gene are SGHRS and YFSETQ. CDR3 coding DNA: TGCGCCACCTCCCCTCTCCGGGAGGGAACCTCCTACAATGAGCAGTTCTTC. Protein: CATSPLREGTSYNEQFF.

The rearrangement links TRBV6-1 to TRBJ2-1, with 7 bases that match TRBD1. Germline CDR1 and CDR2: MNHNS and SASEGT. V shed 3 bases, J shed 10 bases, and the junction held 0 bases outside the gene matches. The CDR3 sequence is 11 residues long. CDR3 bases: TGTGCCAGCAGTGACAGGGGGGAGCAGTTCTTC. Translating gives CASSDRGEQFF.

The table lists this clonotype with many counts. This rearrangement joins TRBV27 to TRBJ2-7; D remains ambiguous. CDR1 is MNHEY, CDR2 SMNVEV, per germline (reference sequence). V shed 2 bases and J shed 0 bases, with 14 bases lying between them. The CDR3 contains 16 residues. CDR3 in DNA: TGTGCCAGCAGTTTAACCAGTTCCACAAGCTCCTACGAGCAGTACTTC. Protein sequence: CASSLTSSTSSYEQYF.

This clonotype has a handful of counts. The V gene is TRBV24-1, the J gene TRBJ2-1, with 7 positions matching TRBD1. This CDR3 is 14 amino acids long. Trimming removed 4 bases from V and 4 bases from J; junction bases left unmatched: 3. CDR1 is KGHDR and CDR2 is SFDVKD in the germline V gene. CDR3 amino acids: CATSEQQGYNEQFF. The DNA for the CDR3 is TGTGCCACCAGTGAACAACAGGGGTACAATGAGCAGTTCTTC.

The chain joins TRBV5-1 to TRBJ1-3; 10 positions agree with TRBD1. The ends lost 7 bases at V and 4 bases at J; junction bases unmatched: 2. The germline CDR1 and CDR2 sequences are SGHRS and YFSETQ. The CDR3 has 13 residues. CDR3 DNA: TGCGCCAGCGGGACAGGGGCCGGAAACACCATATATTTT. It specifies CASGTGAGNTIYF.

This clonotype showed up many times. V is TRBV5-4 and J is TRBJ2-1, with 9 bases identical to TRBD1. From germline, CDR1 is SGHNT and CDR2 YYREEE (reference sequence). The CDR3 length is 16 residues. V lost 3 bases and J lost 7; bases outside the gene matches: 11. DNA for the CDR3: TGTGCCAGCAGCTCCCCCCGGGACAGGGAAGGTAATGAGCAGTTCTTC. This sequence encodes CASSSPRDREGNEQFF.

This chain uses TRBV9 with TRBJ2-7, with TRBD2 as a possible D gene (6 bases). Germline V lookup: CDR1 SGDLS, CDR2 YYNGEE. The CDR3 loop spans 15 amino acids. V was shortened by 3 bases and J by 3 bases, with 16 bases between the two germline ends. CDR3 protein: CASSGGDAVVYEQYF. DNA for the CDR3: TGTGCCAGCAGCGGGGGGGATGCAGTAGTCTACGAGCAGTACTTC.

The chain joins TRBV6-5 to TRBJ2-1; 8 bases fit TRBD2. Germline-derived CDR1 and CDR2 are MNHEY and SVGAGI. J gave up 7 bases and V 6 bases, and 17 bases lay outside the gene matches. This CDR3 comprises 17 residues. The CDR3 here is CASSRDGSSGLRNEQFF. DNA for the CDR3: TGTGCCAGCAGCAGGGACGGGTCTAGCGGGTTAAGAAATGAGCAGTTCTTC.

To note about this clonotype: One end of the junction fails to match germline, which may point to a read error. This chain uses TRBV30 with TRBJ2-1; D remains ambiguous. This CDR3 has 11 residues. CDR1 and CDR2 (germline): GTSNPN, SVGIG (reference sequence). The CDR3 region has the DNA TGTGCCTGCAGTGAAGGACATGAGCAGTTCTTC. Its translation: CACSEGHEQFF.

Ten or more counts support this clonotype. The chain carries TRBV7-9 and TRBJ1-1; TRBD1 aligns across 7 bases. The CDR3 has 14 residues. The V gene's germline CDR1 is SEHNR and CDR2 FQNEAQ (reference sequence). Trimming took 3 bases from V and 6 from J; bases not matched to a gene: 7. The CDR3 bases are TGTGCCAGCAGCTTCCCAGGGGGGGTCCCTGAAGCTTTCTTT. This encodes CASSFPGGVPEAFF.

To note about this clonotype: One end of the junction does not line up with germline, which may come from a read error. This chain joins TRBV6-1 and TRBJ2-2, with D uncertain. The CDR3 consists of 13 residues. Germline-derived CDR1 and CDR2 are MNHNS and SASEGT. The CDR3 here is CASRITNTGELFF. In DNA form, the CDR3 reads TGTGCCAGCAGGATAACGAACACCGGCGAGCTGTTTTTT.

This clonotype was counted ten times or more. The V gene is TRBV5-5, the J gene TRBJ2-7; 14 bases agree with TRBD2. Per the germline V gene, CDR1 is SGHKS and CDR2 is YYEKEE (reference sequence). The CDR3 has 16 amino acids. J lost 7 bases, V lost 4 bases, and 10 bases had no gene match. In DNA, the CDR3 is TGTGCCAGCAGCCGTACCAGACTAGCGGGAGGGCGGGAGCAGTACTTC. Translated: CASSRTRLAGGREQYF.

This clonotype occurred a few times. V gene TRBV2 combines with J gene TRBJ2-7; 8 nucleotides line up with TRBD2. CDR3 length: 18 amino acids. V shed 6 bases, J shed 0 bases, and the junction held 16 bases outside the gene matches. The V gene's germline CDR1 is SNHLY and CDR2 FYNNEI. The CDR3 protein is CASSLNPGLVSISYEQYF. In DNA form, the CDR3 reads TGTGCCAGCAGCCTAAACCCGGGACTAGTTTCGATCTCCTACGAGCAGTACTTC.

This clonotype was picked up many times. In nucleotides, the CDR3 is TGTGCCACCTCTTCAGCGAGAAACAATGAGCAGTTCTTC. Translating gives CATSSARNNEQFF. J is TRBJ2-1 and V is TRBV24-1; D not certain. This CDR3 contains 13 residues. CDR1 is KGHDR and CDR2 is SFDVKD in the germline V gene. V was trimmed by 9 bases and J by 5 bases, leaving 13 bases between them.

The chain uses TRBV4-3 and TRBJ2-1; no reliable D call. Trimming removed 0 bases from V and 0 bases from J, with 9 bases in between. CDR1 and CDR2 from the germline V gene are LGHNA and YSLEER. The CDR3 extends over 16 amino acids. The CDR3 is CASSQDQQSSYNEQFF. Here the CDR3 DNA reads TGCGCCAGCAGCCAAGATCAACAAAGCTCCTACAATGAGCAGTTCTTC.

A remark on this clonotype: A much larger clonotype is one base distant, so this may be a read error. The chain joins TRBV27 to TRBJ2-3, with 9 bases lining up with TRBD1. Trimming took 3 bases from V and 5 from J; bases not matched to a gene: 3. Germline V gene lookup returns CDR1 MNHEY and CDR2 SMNVEV (reference sequence). The CDR3 length is 14 residues. The CDR3 protein is CASSFGTGIDTQYF. CDR3 bases: TGTGCCAGCAGTTTCGGGACAGGGATAGATACGCAGTATTTT.

This clonotype appeared many times. The rearrangement links TRBV20-1 to TRBJ1-2, with no clear D. The CDR3 contains 13 residues. The V and J ends lost 0 bases and 6 bases respectively, with 11 bases between them. CDR1 DFQATT and CDR2 SNEGSKA come from the germline V gene (reference sequence). In DNA form, the CDR3 reads TGCAGTGCTAGAGATTCGTCATCTCATGGCTACACCTTC. Its translation: CSARDSSSHGYTF.

This clonotype was detected only a few times. V is TRBV28 and J is TRBJ1-5; D is possibly TRBD1 (5 bases). Trimming removed 8 bases from V and 5 bases from J, with 16 bases in between. The length of the CDR3 is 14 residues. Germline CDR1 reads MDHEN; CDR2 reads SYDVKM. CDR3 coding DNA: TGTGCCAGCGGTAGGGTGCAGGGAGATCAGCCCCAGCATTTT. It is translated as CASGRVQGDQPQHF. Using reference TRBV28 and TRBJ1-5 for the parts outside the CDR3, the full variable domain is DVKVTQSSRYLVKRTGEKVFLECVQDMDHENMFWYRQDPGLGLRLIYFSYDVKMKEKGDIPEGYSVSREKKERFSLILESASTNQTSMYLCASGRVQGDQPQHFGDGTRLSIL.

The chain combines TRBV5-5 with TRBJ1-4; 8 positions match TRBD1. Germline CDR1 and CDR2: SGHKS and YYEKEE (reference sequence). This CDR3 region has 15 residues. The V gene end was trimmed by 3 bases and the J gene end by 5 bases; junction bases not matched to a gene: 6. Here the CDR3 reads CASSSPGTGNEKLFF. Here the CDR3 DNA reads TGTGCCAGCAGCTCTCCCGGGACAGGAAATGAAAAACTGTTTTTT.

The CDR3 nucleotides read TGCAGTGCTAGAGGGGGATTGGGCGGGAAAGAGACCCAGTACTTC. Translating gives CSARGGLGGKETQYF. This chain uses TRBV20-1 with TRBJ2-5, with D perhaps matching TRBD2 (6 bases). CDR3 length: 15 residues. Trimming shortened V by 1 base and J by 3 bases, and 15 bases separated the two germline ends. Per the germline V gene, CDR1 is DFQATT and CDR2 is SNEGSKA (reference sequence).